The next 5 T cell receptor beta chains were all read from a single sample in a study of Graves' ophthalmopathy and Graves' hyperthyroidism. RNA transcripts were the template, and TCR beta CDR3 regions were amplified from them. First-round RT-PCR used HTBI primers; second-round multiplex PCR followed. MiXCR, applied by TCRdb to the multiplex PCR reads, yields one record per CDR3 protein. The sample includes around 1,000,000 distinct CDR3 sequences, about 40% of them seen just once. The sequenced material came from peripheral blood or thyroid tissue (not recorded which). The receptor source for this set is an adult man with Graves' hyperthyroidism.

This chain joins TRBV24-1 and TRBJ1-1, with D uncertain. The V end was cut by 9 bases, the J end by 1 base, with 11 bases between. The length of the CDR3 is 13 residues. Germline V CDR1 and CDR2: KGHDR, SFDVKD. The CDR3 nucleotides are TGTGCCACCCGCGAAGGCTCGAACACTGAAGCTTTCTTT. It translates to CATREGSNTEAFF.

This clonotype turned up a few times. J is TRBJ1-1 and V is TRBV7-8; TRBD1 is a possible D gene (5 bases). From germline, CDR1 is SGHVS and CDR2 FQNEAQ. The V end lost 1 base, the J end lost 0 bases, and 18 bases lay between the germline ends. The CDR3 loop spans 18 amino acids. The CDR3 nucleotides are TGTGCCAGCAGCTTAGTTGGCAGGGCGGGGGTAATGAACACTGAAGCTTTCTTT. It is translated as CASSLVGRAGVMNTEAFF.

The rearrangement joins TRBV12-3 or TRBV12-4 to TRBJ2-7; 10 bases are a match to TRBD2. CDR3 length: 14 amino acids. The junction had 5 bases not matched to a gene; V was cut back by 6 bases and J by 3 bases. CDR3 in amino acids: CASRSGRGDYEQYF. CDR3 nucleotide sequence: TGTGCCAGCAGGAGCGGGAGGGGGGACTACGAGCAGTACTTC.

As DNA, the CDR3 is TGTGCCAGCAGTCACACAGTCTTTGGCACTAATGAAAAACTGTTTTTT. This translates into CASSHTVFGTNEKLFF. The chain uses TRBV27 and TRBJ1-4, with unresolved D. The V and J ends lost 5 bases and 2 bases respectively, with 15 bases between them. The CDR3 has 16 amino acids. In germline, CDR1 is MNHEY, CDR2 SMNVEV (reference sequence).

This sequence joins TRBV25-1 and TRBJ2-5, with D tentatively TRBD2 (6 bases). The CDR3 length is 19 residues. From germline, CDR1 is MGHDK and CDR2 SYGVNS. V dropped 6 bases and J dropped 2 bases, with 28 bases sitting between them. The DNA for the CDR3 is TGTGCCAGCAGCCCCGCTAGCGCGCGGGGCACCGGGACTCAAGAGACCCAGTACTTC. The encoded protein is CASSPASARGTGTQETQYF.